These 24 T cell receptor beta chains came from one sample sequenced in a study of T-cell memory formation after mild COVID-19. TCRdb ran MiXCR on the 5' RACE reads and lists one entry per CDR3 protein. The repertoire has fewer than 650,000 distinct CDR3 sequences, around 16% of them found once; the top ten carry roughly 8.2%. Sample: PBMCs or a T cell subset sorted from them (not recorded which). Source of these receptors: an adult woman who had mild COVID-19 (a few samples of this study predate the infection). Cell type and time point are not known.

The chain couples TRBV11-2 to TRBJ2-5; no definite D call. V gave up 6 bases and J gave up 5 bases, with 7 bases separating them. The CDR3 has 11 amino acids. CDR1 is SGHAT, CDR2 FQNNGV, per germline. The CDR3 DNA sequence: TGTGCCAGCAGGCGGTCGGAGACCCAGTACTTC. Its translation: CASRRSETQYF.

V is TRBV12-3 or TRBV12-4 and J is TRBJ2-5, with D possibly being TRBD2 (6 bases). The germline V and J ends were trimmed by 6 bases and 5 bases, with 19 bases remaining between them. CDR3 length: 15 amino acids. The CDR3 loop reads CASSLGATRGETQYF. The CDR3 coding sequence is TGTGCCAGCAGCCTCGGCGCGACTAGAGGCGAGACCCAGTACTTC.

This clonotype was counted only a few times. This chain connects TRBV29-1 to TRBJ2-5; D is ambiguous. The CDR3 extends over 18 amino acids. Trimming took 1 base from V and 1 from J, leaving 22 bases between them. Germline CDR1 reads SQVTM; CDR2 reads ANQGSEA. The chain's CDR3 is CSVEGPARGRDPQETQYF. The CDR3, as DNA: TGCAGCGTTGAAGGCCCGGCTCGTGGGCGCGACCCCCAAGAGACCCAGTACTTC.

CDR3 region: CASSQDTLPEQYF. DNA for the CDR3: TGTGCCAGCAGCCAAGATACTCTCCCCGAGCAGTACTTC. This rearrangement joins TRBV4-2 to TRBJ2-7; D call uncertain. CDR3 length: 13 amino acids. Per the germline V gene, CDR1 is LGHNA and CDR2 is YNFKEQ. Trimming shortened V by 0 bases and J by 6 bases, and 9 bases separated the two germline ends.

The J gene is TRBJ2-2, the V gene TRBV11-2; 8 nucleotides align to TRBD2. This CDR3 comprises 16 residues. Unmatched junction bases numbered 9, after V lost 5 bases and J lost 4 bases. The germline gives CDR1 SGHAT, CDR2 FQNNGV. The CDR3, as DNA: TGTGCCAGCAGCCTCGTACCGGGAGGGCGCACCGGGGAGCTGTTTTTT. Its protein product is CASSLVPGGRTGELFF.

The CDR3 nucleotides are TGTGCCAGTAGTATCAATCCGAGCACTGAAGCTTTCTTT. Translation gives CASSINPSTEAFF. The chain joins TRBV19 to TRBJ1-1; D is unresolved. The CDR3 length is 13 residues. In germline, CDR1 is LNHDA, CDR2 SQIVND (reference sequence). The V end was cut by 3 bases, the J end by 4 bases, with 9 bases between.

The rearrangement links TRBV6-4 to TRBJ1-1; D unclear. CDR3 length equals 13 residues. Deletions cut 2 bases from V and 1 base from J, with 5 bases between. From germline, CDR1 is MRHNA and CDR2 SNTAGT. Written as DNA, the CDR3 is TGTGCCAGCAGTGACGGAGCGAACACTGAAGCTTTCTTT. It codes for CASSDGANTEAFF.

In its sample, this clonotype was seen a few times. V is TRBV5-1 and J is TRBJ1-6; tentative D call: TRBD1 (6 bases). CDR3 size: 14 residues. Trimming stripped 4 bases from V and 5 bases from J, with 10 bases between. Germline CDR1 and CDR2: SGHRS and YFSETQ. The CDR3 DNA reads TGCGCCAGCAGCGGTGGACAGAATAATTCACCCCTCCACTTT. Encoded protein: CASSGGQNNSPLHF.

The chain uses TRBV9 and TRBJ2-3; 7 bases match TRBD2. From germline, CDR1 is SGDLS and CDR2 YYNGEE. The CDR3 contains 15 residues. J lost 4 bases, V lost 4 bases, and 9 bases had no gene match. CDR3 in DNA: TGTGCCAGCAGCTTTCTGGCGGGGGAGGCAGATACGCAGTATTTT. Its translation: CASSFLAGEADTQYF.

The chain joins TRBV19 to TRBJ1-1; D perhaps matches TRBD1 (6 bases). V was shortened by 0 bases and J by 1 base, with 9 bases between the two germline ends. This CDR3 region has 15 residues. The germline gives CDR1 LNHDA, CDR2 SQIVND (reference sequence). The CDR3 protein is CASSIDQGTNTEAFF. The CDR3 DNA is TGTGCCAGTAGTATAGATCAGGGGACGAACACTGAAGCTTTCTTT.

This chain uses TRBV2 with TRBJ2-1; 10 nucleotides agree with TRBD1. V lost 4 bases to trimming and J lost 7 bases; unmatched junction nucleotides: 4. Germline V CDR1 and CDR2: SNHLY, FYNNEI. CDR3 size: 14 residues. CDR3 nucleotides: TGTGCCAGCAGTGGGGACAGGGGCGGGAATGAGCAGTTCTTC. This sequence encodes CASSGDRGGNEQFF.

V and J are TRBV7-6 and TRBJ1-4; no clear D. This CDR3 is 17 amino acids long. The germline V gene has CDR1 SGHVS and CDR2 FNYEAQ. V lost 2 bases and J lost 0, with 13 bases in between. This chain's CDR3 is CASSLTSRGATNEKLFF. The CDR3 bases are TGTGCCAGCAGCTTAACCTCGCGAGGCGCAACTAATGAAAAACTGTTTTTT.

This chain links TRBV29-1 with TRBJ1-2; D is ambiguous. The CDR3 totals 13 residues. V lost 0 bases and J lost 5, with 10 bases in between. CDR1 and CDR2 (germline): SQVTM, ANQGSEA. In DNA form, the CDR3 reads TGCAGCGTTGAAGATCATTCTTTGTATGGCTACACCTTC. This translates into CSVEDHSLYGYTF.

In its sample, this clonotype was seen a few times. The rearrangement uses TRBV6-5 and TRBJ2-7, with D possibly being TRBD1 (5 bases). The CDR3 contains 13 residues. V gave up 5 bases and J gave up 6 bases, with 14 bases separating them. CDR1 is MNHEY, CDR2 SVGAGI, per germline. The CDR3 is CASSRGSLGEQYF. CDR3 bases: TGTGCCAGCAGTAGGGGCAGTTTGGGCGAGCAGTACTTC.

The chain carries TRBV5-5 and TRBJ1-2; tentatively, D is TRBD1 (6 bases). Germline CDR1 SGHKS, CDR2 YYEKEE (reference sequence). V gave up 4 bases and J gave up 2 bases, with 15 bases separating them. The CDR3 runs to 15 residues. CDR3 DNA sequence: TGTGCCAGCAGCCCAGGGGACACCCTAAACTATGGCTACACCTTC. Residues: CASSPGDTLNYGYTF. Drawing the rest from reference TRBV5-5 and TRBJ1-2, the complete variable domain is DAGVTQSPTHLIKTRGQQVTLRCSPISGHKSVSWYQQVLGQGPQFIFQYYEKEERGRGNFPDRFSARQFPNYSSELNVNALLLGDSALYLCASSPGDTLNYGYTFGSGTRLTVV.

This chain joins TRBV7-3 and TRBJ2-3, with 8 nucleotides matching TRBD2. Per germline, CDR1 SGHTA and CDR2 FQGTGA. This CDR3 contains 16 residues. With 2 bases clipped from V and 0 bases from J, the junction kept 4 bases outside the gene matches. CDR3 region: CASSLGAGASTDTQYF. The CDR3 DNA reads TGTGCCAGCAGCTTAGGAGCGGGGGCTAGCACAGATACGCAGTATTTT. Variable domain in full (rest from reference TRBV7-3 and TRBJ2-3): GAGVSQTPSNKVTEKGKYVELRCDPISGHTALYWYRQSLGQGPEFLIYFQGTGAADDSGLPNDRFFAVRPEGSVSTLKIQRTERGDSAVYLCASSLGAGASTDTQYFGPGTRLTVL.

CDR3 sequence (DNA): TGTGCCAGCAGCCCCACCGGGACAGCGGGGGAGACCCAGTACTTC. This sequence encodes CASSPTGTAGETQYF. This chain uses TRBV7-9 with TRBJ2-5; the D gene could be TRBD1 or TRBD2 (7 bases each). Trimming pared 5 bases from V and 5 bases from J, leaving 18 bases between. This CDR3 region has 15 residues. CDR1 and CDR2 from the germline V gene are SEHNR and FQNEAQ (reference sequence).

This clonotype was recorded a few times. The chain recombines TRBV7-8 with TRBJ1-1, with 7 bases identical to TRBD1. The CDR3 runs 18 residues. J lost 1 base, V lost 0 bases, and 11 bases had no gene match. CDR1 and CDR2 (germline): SGHVS, FQNEAQ. The CDR3 nucleotides are TGTGCCAGCAGCTTAGCTAGAACTATAGGGACAGAGAACACTGAAGCTTTCTTT. This encodes CASSLARTIGTENTEAFF.

The rearrangement links TRBV4-2 to TRBJ2-5; D might be TRBD1 or TRBD2, each matching 6 bases. CDR1 is LGHNA and CDR2 is YNFKEQ in the germline V gene. V lost 4 bases and J lost 3, with 15 bases in between. This CDR3 spans 15 amino acids. The CDR3 region is CASSLAVGAKETQYF. CDR3 in DNA: TGTGCCAGCAGCCTAGCGGTGGGGGCTAAAGAGACCCAGTACTTC.

The chain carries TRBV24-1 and TRBJ2-5; D not certain. The germline CDR1 and CDR2 sequences are KGHDR and SFDVKD. Trimming cost V 4 bases and J 1 base, with 3 bases left between them. The CDR3 totals 12 residues. The DNA for the CDR3 is TGTGCCACCAGTGACCGCCAAGAGACCCAGTACTTC. It is translated as CATSDRQETQYF.

The chain couples TRBV18 to TRBJ1-3; D is perhaps TRBD1 (5 bases). Germline CDR1 is KGHSH and CDR2 is LQKENI. The CDR3 is 16 residues long. Trimming took 0 bases from V and 5 from J, leaving 14 bases between them. CDR3 in amino acids: CASSPPNSGGRNTIYF. In DNA form, the CDR3 reads TGTGCCAGCTCACCACCGAATTCGGGGGGTAGAAACACCATATATTTT.

The rearrangement links TRBV7-6 to TRBJ2-5; a possible D gene is TRBD1 (5 bases). Germline loops: CDR1 SGHVS, CDR2 FNYEAQ. V was shortened by 5 bases and J by 0 bases, with 10 bases between the two germline ends. CDR3 length: 14 amino acids. CDR3 DNA: TGTGCCAGCAGCAAGACAGACTACCAAGAGACCCAGTACTTC. This translates into CASSKTDYQETQYF. The full variable domain, completed using reference TRBV7-6 and TRBJ2-5, is GAGVSQSPRYKVTKRGQDVALRCDPISGHVSLYWYRQALGQGPEFLTYFNYEAQQDKSGLPNDRFSAERPEGSISTLTIQRTEQRDSAMYRCASSKTDYQETQYFGPGTRLLVL.

The V gene is TRBV7-8, the J gene TRBJ1-2; TRBD1 matches 7 bases. Looked up from germline, CDR1 is SGHVS and CDR2 is FQNEAQ. The trim removed 4 bases at V and 0 bases at J, leaving 8 bases unmatched. The CDR3 is made up of 16 amino acids. The CDR3 protein is CASSSRTGTANYGYTF. Here the CDR3 DNA reads TGTGCCAGCAGCTCAAGGACAGGCACAGCTAACTATGGCTACACCTTC.

Many counts were recorded for this clonotype. The rearrangement links TRBV11-2 to TRBJ2-3; TRBD1 aligns across 7 bases. Trimming cost V 6 bases and J 4 bases; bases outside gene matches: 4. CDR1 and CDR2 from the germline V gene are SGHAT and FQNNGV. The CDR3 runs to 13 residues. The CDR3 spells CASRTGMSDTQYF. CDR3 sequence (DNA): TGTGCCAGCAGGACAGGGATGTCAGATACGCAGTATTTT.